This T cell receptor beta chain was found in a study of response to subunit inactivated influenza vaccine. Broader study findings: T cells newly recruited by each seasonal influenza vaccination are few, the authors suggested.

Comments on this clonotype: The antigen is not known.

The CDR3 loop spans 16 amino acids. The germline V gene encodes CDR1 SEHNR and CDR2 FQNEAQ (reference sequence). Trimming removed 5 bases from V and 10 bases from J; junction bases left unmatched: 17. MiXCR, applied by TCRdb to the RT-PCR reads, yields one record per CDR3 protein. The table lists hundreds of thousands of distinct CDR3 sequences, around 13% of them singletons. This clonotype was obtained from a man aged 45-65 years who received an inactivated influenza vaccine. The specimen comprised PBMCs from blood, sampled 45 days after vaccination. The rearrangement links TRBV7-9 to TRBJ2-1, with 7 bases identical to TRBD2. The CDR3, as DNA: TGTGCCAGCAGCCTAAGGGGAGGGGTTTATGGCCAAGAGCAGTTCTTC. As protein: CASSLRGGVYGQEQFF.